Sequencing of this T cell receptor (beta chain) was carried out in a study of cytomegalovirus exposure and HLA in healthy donors. Study at large: Approximately 180 million T cells yielded approximately 100 million unique TCR beta sequences, as an earlier analysis found. Study findings and constraints: Trimming of TCR beta V- and J-genes showed a link, identified in a later analysis, to a missense DCLRE1C variant.

To note about this clone: Its antigen is still unknown.

In the PCR, 60 Vbeta and 13 Jbeta primers were used. Libraries were prepared by immunoSEQ multiplex PCR; TCRdb keeps only in-frame clonotypes and omits some of them. The sample lists fewer than 200,000 clones; about four fifths were seen once. This CDR3 has 14 amino acids. Germline V gene data show CDR1 as SGHTA and CDR2 as FQGNSA. V lost 4 bases, J lost 14 bases, and 23 bases lay in between. Those who donated were healthy bone marrow donors. The sample was PBMCs. The sequence was collected from a male donor in good health and CMV-seronegative. V gene TRBV7-2 combines with J gene TRBJ1-1; D unresolved. The CDR3, as DNA: TGTGCCAGCAGCTACCTCCAAGGTACCACTTCGGGATTCTTT. Translating gives CASSYLQGTTSGFF. The complete variable domain, with remaining parts taken from reference TRBV7-2 and TRBJ1-1, reads GAGVSQSPSNKVTEKGKDVELRCDPISGHTALYWYRQSLGQGLEFLIYFQGNSAPDKSGLPSDRFSAERTGGSVSTLTIQRTQQEDSAVYLCASSYLQGTTSGFFGQGTRLTVV.